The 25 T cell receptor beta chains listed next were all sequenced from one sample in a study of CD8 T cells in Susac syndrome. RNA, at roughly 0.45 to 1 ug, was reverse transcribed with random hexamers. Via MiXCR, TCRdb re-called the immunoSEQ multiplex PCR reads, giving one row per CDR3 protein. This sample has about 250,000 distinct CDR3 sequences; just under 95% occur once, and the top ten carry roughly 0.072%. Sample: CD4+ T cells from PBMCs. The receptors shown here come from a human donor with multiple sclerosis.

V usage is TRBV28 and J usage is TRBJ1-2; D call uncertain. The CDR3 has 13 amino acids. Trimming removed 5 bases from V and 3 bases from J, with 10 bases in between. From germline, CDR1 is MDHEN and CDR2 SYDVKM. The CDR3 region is CASSPPGDYGYTF. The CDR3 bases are TGTGCCAGCAGTCCCCCCGGGGACTATGGCTACACCTTC.

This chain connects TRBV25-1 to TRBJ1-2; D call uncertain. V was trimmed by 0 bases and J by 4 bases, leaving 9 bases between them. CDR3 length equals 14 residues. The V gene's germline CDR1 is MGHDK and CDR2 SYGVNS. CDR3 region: CASSEYEGLYGYTF. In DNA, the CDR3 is TGTGCCAGCAGTGAATATGAGGGTCTCTATGGCTACACCTTC.

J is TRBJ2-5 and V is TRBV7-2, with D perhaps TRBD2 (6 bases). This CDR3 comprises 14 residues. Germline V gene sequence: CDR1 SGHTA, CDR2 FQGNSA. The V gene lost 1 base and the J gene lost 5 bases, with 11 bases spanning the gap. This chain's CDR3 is CASSLDVAGETQYF. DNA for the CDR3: TGTGCCAGCAGCTTAGACGTGGCGGGGGAGACCCAGTACTTC.

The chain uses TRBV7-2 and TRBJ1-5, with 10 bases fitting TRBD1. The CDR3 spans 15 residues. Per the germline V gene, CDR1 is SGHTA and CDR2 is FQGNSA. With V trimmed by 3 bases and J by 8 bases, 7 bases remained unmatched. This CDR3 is CASSLGQGISEPQHF. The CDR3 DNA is TGTGCCAGCAGCTTGGGACAGGGGATTTCGGAGCCCCAGCATTTT.

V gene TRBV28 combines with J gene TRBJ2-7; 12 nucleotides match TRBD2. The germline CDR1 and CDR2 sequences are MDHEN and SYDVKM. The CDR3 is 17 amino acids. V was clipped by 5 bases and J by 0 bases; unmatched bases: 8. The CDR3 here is CASSALGLAGPSYEQYF. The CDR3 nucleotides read TGTGCCAGCAGTGCCCTTGGACTAGCGGGGCCCTCCTACGAGCAGTACTTC.

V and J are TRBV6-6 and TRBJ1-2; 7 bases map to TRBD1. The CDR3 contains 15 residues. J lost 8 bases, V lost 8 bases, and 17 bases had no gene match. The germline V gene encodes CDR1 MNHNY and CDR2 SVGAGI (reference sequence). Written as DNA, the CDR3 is TGTGCCAGCCATTCAGGGGGGGGCGCTTACCACGGCTACACCTTC. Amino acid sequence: CASHSGGGAYHGYTF.

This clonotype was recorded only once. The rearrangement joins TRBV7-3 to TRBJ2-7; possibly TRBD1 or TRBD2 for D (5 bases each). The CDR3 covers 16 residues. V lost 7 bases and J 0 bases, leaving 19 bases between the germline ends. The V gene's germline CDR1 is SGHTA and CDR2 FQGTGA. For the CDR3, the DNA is TGTGCCAGCACCACGAGGGGCAGAAACTACTCCTACGAGCAGTACGTC. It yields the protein CASTTRGRNYSYEQYV.

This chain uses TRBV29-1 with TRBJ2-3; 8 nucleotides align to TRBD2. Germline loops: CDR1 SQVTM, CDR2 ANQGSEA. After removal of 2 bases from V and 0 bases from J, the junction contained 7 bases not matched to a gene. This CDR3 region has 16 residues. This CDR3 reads CSVERVAGISTDTQYF. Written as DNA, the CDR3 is TGCAGCGTTGAAAGGGTAGCGGGGATTAGCACAGATACGCAGTATTTT.

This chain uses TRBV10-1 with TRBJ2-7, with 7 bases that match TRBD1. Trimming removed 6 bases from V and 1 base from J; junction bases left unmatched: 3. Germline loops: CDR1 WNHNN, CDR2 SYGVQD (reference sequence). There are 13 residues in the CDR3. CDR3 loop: CASSKTGSYEQYF. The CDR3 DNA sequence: TGCGCCAGCAGCAAGACAGGGTCCTACGAGCAGTACTTC.

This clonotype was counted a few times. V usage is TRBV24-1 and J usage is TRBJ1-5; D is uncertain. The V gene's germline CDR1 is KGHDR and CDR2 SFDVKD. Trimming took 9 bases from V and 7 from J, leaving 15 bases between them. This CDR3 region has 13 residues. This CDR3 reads CATQPGLGQPQHF. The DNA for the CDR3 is TGTGCCACCCAGCCGGGGTTAGGACAGCCCCAGCATTTT.

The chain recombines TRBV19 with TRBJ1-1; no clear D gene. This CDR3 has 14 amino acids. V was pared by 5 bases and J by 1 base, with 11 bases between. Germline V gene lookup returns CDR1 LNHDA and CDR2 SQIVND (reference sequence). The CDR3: CASSSRSRNTEAFF. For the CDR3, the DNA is TGTGCCAGTAGTTCCCGTTCTCGGAACACTGAAGCTTTCTTT. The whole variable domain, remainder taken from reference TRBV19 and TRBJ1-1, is DGGITQSPKYLFRKEGQNVTLSCEQNLNHDAMYWYRQDPGQGLRLIYYSQIVNDFQKGDIAEGYSVSREKKESFPLTVTSAQKNPTAFYLCASSSRSRNTEAFFGQGTRLTVV.

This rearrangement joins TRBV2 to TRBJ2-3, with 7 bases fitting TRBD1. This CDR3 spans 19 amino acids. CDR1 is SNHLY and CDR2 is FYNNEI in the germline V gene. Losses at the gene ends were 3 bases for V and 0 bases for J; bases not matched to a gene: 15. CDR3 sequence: CASSDWDSSTGGSTDTQYF. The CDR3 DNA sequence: TGTGCCAGCAGTGATTGGGACAGTTCGACCGGAGGCAGCACAGATACGCAGTATTTT.

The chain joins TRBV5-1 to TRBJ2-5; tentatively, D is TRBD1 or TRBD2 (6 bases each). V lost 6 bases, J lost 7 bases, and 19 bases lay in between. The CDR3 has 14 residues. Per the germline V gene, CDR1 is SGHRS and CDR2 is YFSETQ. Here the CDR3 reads CASNPQEGVGTQYF. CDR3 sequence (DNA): TGCGCCAGCAACCCTCAGGAGGGGGTAGGGACCCAGTACTTC.

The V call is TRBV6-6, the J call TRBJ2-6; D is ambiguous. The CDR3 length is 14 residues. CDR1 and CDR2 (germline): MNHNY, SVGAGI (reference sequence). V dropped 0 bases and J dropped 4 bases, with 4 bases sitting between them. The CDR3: CASSYSEGANVLTF. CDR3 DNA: TGTGCCAGCAGTTACTCAGAGGGGGCCAACGTCCTGACTTTC.

The CDR3 region is CSVRGGYNEQFF. The CDR3 region has the DNA TGCAGCGTTAGAGGGGGCTACAATGAGCAGTTCTTC. This chain connects TRBV29-1 to TRBJ2-1, with D perhaps TRBD1 (6 bases). This CDR3 has 12 amino acids. The ends were cut back, 5 bases at V and 3 bases at J, with 8 bases in the middle. Germline V gene data show CDR1 as SQVTM and CDR2 as ANQGSEA.

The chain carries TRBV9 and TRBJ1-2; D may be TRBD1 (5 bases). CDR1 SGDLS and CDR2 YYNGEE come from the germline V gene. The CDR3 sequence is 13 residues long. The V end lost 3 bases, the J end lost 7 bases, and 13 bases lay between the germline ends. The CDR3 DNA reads TGTGCCAGCAGCGGGGAAGGGGTTGGTGGCTACACCTTC. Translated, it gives CASSGEGVGGYTF.

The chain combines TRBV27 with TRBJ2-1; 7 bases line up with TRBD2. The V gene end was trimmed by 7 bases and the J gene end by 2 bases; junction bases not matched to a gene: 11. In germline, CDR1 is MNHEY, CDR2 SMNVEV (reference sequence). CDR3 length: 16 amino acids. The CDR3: CASTSAPLAAYNEQFF. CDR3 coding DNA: TGTGCCAGCACATCTGCCCCCCTAGCGGCCTACAATGAGCAGTTCTTC.

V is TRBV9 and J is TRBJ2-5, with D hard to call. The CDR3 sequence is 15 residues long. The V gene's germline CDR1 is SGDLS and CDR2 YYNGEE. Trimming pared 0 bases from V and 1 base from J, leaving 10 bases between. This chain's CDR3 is CASSVEDRAQETQYF. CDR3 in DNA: TGTGCCAGCAGCGTAGAGGATCGAGCCCAAGAGACCCAGTACTTC.

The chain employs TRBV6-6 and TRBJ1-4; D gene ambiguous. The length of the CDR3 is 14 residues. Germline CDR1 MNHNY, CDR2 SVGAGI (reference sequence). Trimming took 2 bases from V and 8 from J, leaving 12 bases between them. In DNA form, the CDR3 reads TGTGCCAGCAGTTACGGGCCAGGTGGGGAAAAACTGTTTTTT. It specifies CASSYGPGGEKLFF.

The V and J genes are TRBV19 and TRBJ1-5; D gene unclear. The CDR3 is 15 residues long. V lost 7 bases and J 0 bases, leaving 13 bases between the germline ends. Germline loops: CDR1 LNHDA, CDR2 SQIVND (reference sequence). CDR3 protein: CASTGRTISNQPQHF. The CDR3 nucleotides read TGTGCCAGTACGGGCAGGACGATTAGCAATCAGCCCCAGCATTTT.

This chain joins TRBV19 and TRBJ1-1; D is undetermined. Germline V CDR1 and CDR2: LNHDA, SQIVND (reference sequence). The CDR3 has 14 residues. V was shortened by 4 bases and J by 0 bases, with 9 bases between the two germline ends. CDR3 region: CASSKDPMNTEAFF. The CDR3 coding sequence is TGTGCCAGTAGTAAGGACCCGATGAACACTGAAGCTTTCTTT.

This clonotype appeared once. The CDR3 region is CASSPRDRGLLRGGYGYTF. CDR3 in DNA: TGTGCCAGCAGTCCCCGGGACAGGGGGCTATTGCGGGGAGGCTATGGCTACACCTTC. The V and J genes are TRBV12-3 or TRBV12-4 and TRBJ1-2; TRBD1 aligns across 12 bases. V was clipped by 5 bases and J by 4 bases; unmatched bases: 17. CDR3 size: 19 residues.

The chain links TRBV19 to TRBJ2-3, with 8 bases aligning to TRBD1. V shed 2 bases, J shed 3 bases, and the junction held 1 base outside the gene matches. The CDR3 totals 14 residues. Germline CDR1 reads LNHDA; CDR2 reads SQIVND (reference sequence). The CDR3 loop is CASSIQGATDTQYF. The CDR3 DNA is TGTGCCAGTAGTATACAGGGGGCGACAGATACGCAGTATTTT.

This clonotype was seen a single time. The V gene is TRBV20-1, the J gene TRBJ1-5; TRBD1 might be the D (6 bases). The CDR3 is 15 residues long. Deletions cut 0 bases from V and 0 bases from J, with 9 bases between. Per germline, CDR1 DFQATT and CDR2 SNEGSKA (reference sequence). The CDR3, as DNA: TGCAGTGCTAGAGACACAGGGTATAGCAATCAGCCCCAGCATTTT. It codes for CSARDTGYSNQPQHF.

The CDR3 reads CASSQGGTSRGEQYV. CDR3 DNA: TGTGCCAGCAGCCAAGGAGGGACTAGTAGGGGCGAGCAGTACGTC. The chain couples TRBV3-1 to TRBJ2-7, with 8 bases that match TRBD2. Trimming at V came to 1 base and at J to 6 bases, leaving 8 bases not matched to a gene. Germline values: CDR1 LGHDT, CDR2 YNNKEL (reference sequence). The CDR3 is 15 residues long.